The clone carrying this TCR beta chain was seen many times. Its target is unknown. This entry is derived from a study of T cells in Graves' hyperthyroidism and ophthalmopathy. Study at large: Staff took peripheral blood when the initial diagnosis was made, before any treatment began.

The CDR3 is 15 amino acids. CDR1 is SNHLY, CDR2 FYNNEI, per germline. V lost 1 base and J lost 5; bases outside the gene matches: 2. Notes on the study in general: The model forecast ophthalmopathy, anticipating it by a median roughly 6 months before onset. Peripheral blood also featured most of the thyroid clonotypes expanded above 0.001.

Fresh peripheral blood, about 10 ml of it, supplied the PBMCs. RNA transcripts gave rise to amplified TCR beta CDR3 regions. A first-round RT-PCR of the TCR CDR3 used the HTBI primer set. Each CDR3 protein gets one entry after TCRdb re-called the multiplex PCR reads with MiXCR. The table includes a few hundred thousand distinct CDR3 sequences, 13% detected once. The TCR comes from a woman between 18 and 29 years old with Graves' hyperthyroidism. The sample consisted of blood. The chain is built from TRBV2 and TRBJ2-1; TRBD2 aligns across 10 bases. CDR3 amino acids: CASSEELAGNNEQFF. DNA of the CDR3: TGTGCCAGCAGTGAAGAACTAGCGGGAAACAATGAGCAGTTCTTC.